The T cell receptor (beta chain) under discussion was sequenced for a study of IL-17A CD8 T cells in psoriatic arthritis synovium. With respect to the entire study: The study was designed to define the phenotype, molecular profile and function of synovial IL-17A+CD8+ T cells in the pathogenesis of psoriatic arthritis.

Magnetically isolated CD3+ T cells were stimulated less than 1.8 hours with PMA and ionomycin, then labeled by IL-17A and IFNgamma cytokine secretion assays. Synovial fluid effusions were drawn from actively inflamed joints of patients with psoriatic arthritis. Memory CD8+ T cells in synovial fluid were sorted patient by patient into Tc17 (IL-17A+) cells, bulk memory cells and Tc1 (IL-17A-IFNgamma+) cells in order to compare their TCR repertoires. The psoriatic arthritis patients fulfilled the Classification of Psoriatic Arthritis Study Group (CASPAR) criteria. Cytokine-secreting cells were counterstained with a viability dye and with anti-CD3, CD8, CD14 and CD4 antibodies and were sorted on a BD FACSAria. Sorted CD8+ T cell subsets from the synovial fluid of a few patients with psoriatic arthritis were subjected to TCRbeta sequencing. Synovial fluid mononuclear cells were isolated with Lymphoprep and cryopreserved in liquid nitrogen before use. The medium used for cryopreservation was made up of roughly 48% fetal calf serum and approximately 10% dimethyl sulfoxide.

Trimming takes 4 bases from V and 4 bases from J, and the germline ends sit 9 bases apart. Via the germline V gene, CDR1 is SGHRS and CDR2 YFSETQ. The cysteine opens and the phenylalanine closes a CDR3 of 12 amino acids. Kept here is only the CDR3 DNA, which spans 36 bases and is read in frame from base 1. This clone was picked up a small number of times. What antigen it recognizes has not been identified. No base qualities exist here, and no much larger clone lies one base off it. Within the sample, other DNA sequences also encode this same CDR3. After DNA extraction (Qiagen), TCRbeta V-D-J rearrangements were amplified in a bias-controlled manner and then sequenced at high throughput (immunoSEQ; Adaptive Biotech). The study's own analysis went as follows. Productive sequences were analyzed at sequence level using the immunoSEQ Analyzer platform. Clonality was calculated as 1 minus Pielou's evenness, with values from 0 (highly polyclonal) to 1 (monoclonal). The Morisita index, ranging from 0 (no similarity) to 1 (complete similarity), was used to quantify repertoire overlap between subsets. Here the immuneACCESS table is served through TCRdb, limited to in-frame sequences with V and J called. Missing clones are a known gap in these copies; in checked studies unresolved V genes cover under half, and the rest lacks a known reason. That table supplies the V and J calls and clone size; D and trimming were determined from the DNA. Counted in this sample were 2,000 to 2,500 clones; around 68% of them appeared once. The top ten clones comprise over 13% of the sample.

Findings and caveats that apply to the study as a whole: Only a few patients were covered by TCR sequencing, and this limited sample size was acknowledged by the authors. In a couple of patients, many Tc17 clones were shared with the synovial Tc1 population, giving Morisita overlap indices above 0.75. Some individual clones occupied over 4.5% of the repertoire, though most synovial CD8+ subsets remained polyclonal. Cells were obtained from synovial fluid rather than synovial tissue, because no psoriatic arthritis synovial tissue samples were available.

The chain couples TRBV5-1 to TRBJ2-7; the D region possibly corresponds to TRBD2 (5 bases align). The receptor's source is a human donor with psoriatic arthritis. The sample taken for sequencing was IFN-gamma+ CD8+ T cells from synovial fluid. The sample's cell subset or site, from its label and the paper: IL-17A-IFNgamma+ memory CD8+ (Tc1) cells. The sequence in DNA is TGCGCCAGCAGCCCGACGGGATACGAGCAGTACTTC. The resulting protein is CASSPTGYEQYF.